The 22 T cell receptor beta chains listed next were all sequenced from one sample in a study of OX40 agonist ivuxolimab in advanced cancers. Sequencing was performed with immunoSEQ multiplex PCR; in TCRdb, only in-frame clones are kept and a portion is missing. The profile shows 80,000 to 95,000 clones, around 80% of them singletons. The sample here was CD4+ or CD8+ T cells sorted from blood, taken in a trial of the OX40 agonist ivuxolimab. The origin of the receptors is an adult with an advanced solid tumor such as melanoma, head and neck, liver or kidney cancer.

Only one count was recorded for this clone. V usage is TRBV28 and J usage is TRBJ2-7; D is perhaps TRBD2 (5 bases). Germline V gene lookup returns CDR1 MDHEN and CDR2 SYDVKM. The CDR3 extends over 12 amino acids. Trimming removed 2 bases at V and 7 bases at J, with 9 bases between. The CDR3: CASSLDGLEQYF. The CDR3 nucleotides read TGTGCCAGCAGTTTAGACGGACTGGAGCAGTACTTC. Filled out from reference TRBV28 and TRBJ2-7, the complete variable domain reads DVKVTQSSRYLVKRTGEKVFLECVQDMDHENMFWYRQDPGLGLRLIYFSYDVKMKEKGDIPEGYSVSREKKERFSLILESASTNQTSMYLCASSLDGLEQYFGPGTRLTVT.

The rearrangement uses TRBV5-1 and TRBJ2-1; 9 bases align to TRBD2. The CDR3 is 16 amino acids. Germline CDR1 reads SGHRS; CDR2 reads YFSETQ. V trimming: 4 bases; J trimming: 5 bases; junction bases outside the gene matches: 10. Here the CDR3 reads CASSPKVAGENNEQFF. CDR3 DNA: TGCGCCAGCAGCCCTAAGGTAGCGGGGGAAAACAATGAGCAGTTCTTC.

The chain's CDR3 is CAWGPSFLANYGYTF. The CDR3 DNA follows: TGTGCCTGGGGGCCCTCATTTTTGGCTAACTATGGCTACACCTTC. The V call is TRBV30, the J call TRBJ1-2; no reliable D call. CDR1 and CDR2 from the germline V gene are GTSNPN and SVGIG (reference sequence). V was shortened by 5 bases and J by 0 bases, with 16 bases between the two germline ends. CDR3 length equals 15 residues.

The chain has TRBV7-9 and TRBJ1-3; the D gene is possibly TRBD1 (5 bases). With 4 bases removed from V and 2 bases from J, the gap between germline ends came to 12 bases. The V gene's germline CDR1 is SEHNR and CDR2 FQNEAQ (reference sequence). The CDR3 is 15 amino acids. The CDR3 DNA reads as TGTGCCAGCAGCTATGGGGGGATTGCTGGAAACACCATATATTTT. Amino acid sequence: CASSYGGIAGNTIYF.

The chain combines TRBV5-1 with TRBJ1-1, with TRBD1 identical over 7 bases. After removal of 5 bases from V and 1 base from J, the junction contained 17 bases not matched to a gene. The germline V gene has CDR1 SGHRS and CDR2 YFSETQ. CDR3 size: 18 residues. The CDR3 DNA reads TGCGCCAGCAGTCGCCGTTCCGGGACAGAGTTTTCGAACACTGAAGCTTTCTTT. It specifies CASSRRSGTEFSNTEAFF.

J is TRBJ1-6 and V is TRBV4-1; 8 positions match TRBD1. V dropped 4 bases and J dropped 10; count of bases not matched to a gene: 6. Per the germline V gene, CDR1 is MGHRA and CDR2 is YSYEKL. This CDR3 has 14 residues. In nucleotides, the CDR3 is TGCGCCAGCAGCCTCCGACAGGGGAACTCACCCCTCCACTTT. Its translation: CASSLRQGNSPLHF.

The CDR3 loop reads CSVESAKGGEQFF. DNA of the CDR3: TGCAGCGTTGAGAGCGCCAAGGGGGGTGAGCAGTTCTTC. The chain employs TRBV29-1 and TRBJ2-1; D tentatively reads TRBD1 or TRBD2 (6 bases each). Trimming pared 3 bases from V and 9 bases from J, leaving 15 bases between. This CDR3 region has 13 residues. Germline V gene lookup returns CDR1 SQVTM and CDR2 ANQGSEA.

This chain uses TRBV2 with TRBJ1-2; TRBD1 agrees at 8 bases. Germline-derived CDR1 and CDR2 are SNHLY and FYNNEI. The length of the CDR3 is 14 residues. V shed 7 bases and J 2 bases; nucleotides not matched to a gene: 6. The CDR3 coding sequence is TGTGCCAGCACCCGGACAGGGAGCAACTATGGCTACACCTTC. Its translation is CASTRTGSNYGYTF.

The rearrangement joins TRBV19 to TRBJ1-6; D is perhaps TRBD1 (5 bases). The CDR3 is 15 amino acids. In germline, CDR1 is LNHDA, CDR2 SQIVND (reference sequence). Trimming took 3 bases from V and 9 from J, leaving 15 bases between them. CDR3 DNA: TGTGCCAGTAGTATCCAGGGCTCCCCGGGTTCACCCCTCCACTTT. Its translation is CASSIQGSPGSPLHF.

The chain uses TRBV10-2 and TRBJ1-2, with a weak D call TRBD1 (5 bases). The CDR3 sequence is 15 residues long. Germline V CDR1 and CDR2: WSHSY, SAAADI. V dropped 6 bases and J dropped 9 bases, with 23 bases sitting between them. The DNA of the CDR3 is TGCGCCAGCAGGTACGAAGACGGGACGGCTGGTCGCTACACCTTC. Protein: CASRYEDGTAGRYTF.

The gene calls are TRBV5-6 and TRBJ1-2; 7 bases fit TRBD1. The ends lost 4 bases at V and 12 bases at J; junction bases unmatched: 9. The CDR3 sequence is 12 residues long. Germline assignment: CDR1 SGHDT and CDR2 YYEEEE. CDR3 residues: CASSPGGGLDTF. The CDR3 DNA reads as TGTGCCAGCAGCCCAGGGGGGGGGCTCGACACCTTC.

This sequence joins TRBV19 and TRBJ1-5, with D hard to call. The CDR3 loop spans 14 amino acids. With 7 bases removed from V and 4 bases from J, the gap between germline ends came to 14 bases. Germline CDR1 reads LNHDA; CDR2 reads SQIVND (reference sequence). The DNA for the CDR3 is TGTGCCAGTACACCTGATCTTGGGAATCAGCCCCAGCATTTT. Translated: CASTPDLGNQPQHF.

This chain joins TRBV7-2 and TRBJ1-2, with D perhaps matching TRBD1 (5 bases). There are 13 residues in the CDR3. Between the trimmed V and J ends, which lost 5 bases and 6 bases, there was a span of 13 bases. The V gene's germline CDR1 is SGHTA and CDR2 FQGNSA. The CDR3 nucleotides read TGTGCCAGCAGCCTCATGGGACTAAATGGCTACACCTTC. It encodes CASSLMGLNGYTF. The full variable domain, its missing parts supplied by reference TRBV7-2 and TRBJ1-2, is GAGVSQSPSNKVTEKGKDVELRCDPISGHTALYWYRQSLGQGLEFLIYFQGNSAPDKSGLPSDRFSAERTGGSVSTLTIQRTQQEDSAVYLCASSLMGLNGYTFGSGTRLTVV.

V and J are TRBV6-5 and TRBJ2-7; D is unclear. Germline loops: CDR1 MNHEY, CDR2 SVGAGI. The ends were cut back, 4 bases at V and 2 bases at J, with 3 bases in the middle. This CDR3 comprises 11 residues. CDR3 loop: CASSLTYEQYF. In nucleotides, the CDR3 is TGTGCCAGCAGTTTAACCTACGAGCAGTACTTC.

This chain uses TRBV29-1 with TRBJ2-1, with 11 bases identical to TRBD2. CDR1 and CDR2 (germline): SQVTM, ANQGSEA. CDR3 size: 14 residues. Unmatched junction bases numbered 5, after V lost 5 bases and J lost 5 bases. The CDR3 spells CSVLSSGGHNEQFF. The CDR3 nucleotides read TGCAGCGTTCTCTCTAGCGGGGGGCACAATGAGCAGTTCTTC.

The rearrangement joins TRBV6-6 to TRBJ1-3; D is possibly TRBD1 (5 bases). Germline V gene data show CDR1 as MNHNY and CDR2 as SVGAGI (reference sequence). The CDR3 has 14 amino acids. V shed 4 bases and J shed 4 bases, with 11 bases lying between them. CDR3 nucleotide sequence: TGTGCCAGCAGTTCGATCAGGGACGGAAACACCATATATTTT. This codes for CASSSIRDGNTIYF.

V gene TRBV5-4 combines with J gene TRBJ2-1; 7 bases fit TRBD1. The CDR3 length is 15 residues. The germline V gene has CDR1 SGHNT and CDR2 YYREEE (reference sequence). V lost 0 bases to trimming and J lost 0 bases; unmatched junction nucleotides: 0. DNA of the CDR3: TGTGCCAGCAGCTTGGACAGGGGCTCCTACAATGAGCAGTTCTTC. Its protein product is CASSLDRGSYNEQFF.

The V call is TRBV21-1, the J call TRBJ2-1; TRBD1 is taken as the D call from the table, unchecked against the DNA. TRBV21-1 counts as a pseudogene. This CDR3 has 17 residues. The CDR3 here is CAPRGGLAWSGCDEQFF. The CDR3 DNA reads TGTGCCCCCAGGGGCGGGCTAGCCTGGTCGGGTTGCGATGAGCAGTTCTTC.

The chain links TRBV6-6 to TRBJ2-3, with 8 positions matching TRBD2. The V segment lost 2 bases and the J segment 1 base; nucleotides outside the gene matches: 5. The germline CDR1 and CDR2 sequences are MNHNY and SVGAGI (reference sequence). The CDR3 extends over 16 amino acids. The CDR3 region has the DNA TGTGCCAGCAGTTACCGGGGGGGGAGGGGCACAGATACGCAGTATTTT. This encodes CASSYRGGRGTDTQYF.

V and J are TRBV5-1 and TRBJ1-2; the match to TRBD1 covers 7 bases. CDR1 and CDR2 (germline): SGHRS, YFSETQ. The CDR3 length is 17 residues. V trimming: 4 bases; J trimming: 0 bases; junction bases outside the gene matches: 12. The CDR3 is CASSPLLGGRANYGYTF. The CDR3 nucleotides are TGCGCCAGCAGCCCCCTATTAGGGGGCCGAGCTAACTATGGCTACACCTTC.

This rearrangement joins TRBV5-4 to TRBJ2-5, with 7 bases aligning to TRBD1. This CDR3 region has 14 residues. J was trimmed by 1 base and V by 4 bases; bases with no gene match: 4. Germline V gene sequence: CDR1 SGHNT, CDR2 YYREEE (reference sequence). CDR3 region: CASSTGTAQETQYF. The CDR3 nucleotides read TGTGCCAGCAGCACAGGGACAGCCCAAGAGACCCAGTACTTC.

This CDR3 reads CASSFSGAVEAFF. CDR3 bases: TGTGCCAGCAGTTTCTCGGGGGCAGTTGAAGCTTTCTTT. The chain employs TRBV27 and TRBJ1-1; TRBD1 might be the D (6 bases). Germline loops: CDR1 MNHEY, CDR2 SMNVEV (reference sequence). The germline V and J ends were trimmed by 3 bases and 7 bases, with 12 bases remaining between them. CDR3 length: 13 amino acids.